Below are 5 T cell receptor beta chains sequenced from a single sample in a study of T cell repertoires in cytomegalovirus infection. TCRdb re-derived calls from the reads in MiXCR, one entry per CDR3 protein. The table shows 85,000 to 130,000 distinct CDR3 sequences, with 20% to 30% occurring only once. Sequencing was carried out using CD8+ T cells from PBMCs. All receptors derive from a human donor in good health (CMV status not recorded). Some clones in this sample may be carry-over from other donors' samples.

The table lists this clonotype with many counts. The chain has TRBV7-2 and TRBJ2-7; TRBD2 agrees at 8 bases. In germline, CDR1 is SGHTA, CDR2 FQGNSA. CDR3 length: 16 amino acids. V lost 5 bases to trimming and J lost 3 bases; unmatched junction nucleotides: 12. The CDR3 region is CASSTLAGLDFYEQYF. The DNA of the CDR3 is TGTGCCAGCAGCACCCTGGCGGGACTAGACTTCTACGAGCAGTACTTC. Full variable domain (rest looked up from reference TRBV7-2 and TRBJ2-7): GAGVSQSPSNKVTEKGKDVELRCDPISGHTALYWYRQSLGQGLEFLIYFQGNSAPDKSGLPSDRFSAERTGGSVSTLTIQRTQQEDSAVYLCASSTLAGLDFYEQYFGPGTRLTVT.

In this sample, this clonotype turned up many times. The chain uses TRBV6-2 or TRBV6-3 and TRBJ1-1, with D unclear. This CDR3 has 10 amino acids. The germline V gene has CDR1 MNHEY and CDR2 SVGEGT. The V end was cut by 7 bases, the J end by 6 bases, with 6 bases between. CDR3 loop: CASTGAEAFF. CDR3 DNA: TGTGCCAGCACCGGGGCTGAAGCTTTCTTT.

The V and J genes are TRBV14 and TRBJ2-1; 12 nucleotides line up with TRBD2. Germline assignment: CDR1 SGHDN and CDR2 FVKESK. The CDR3 covers 20 residues. V dropped 3 bases and J dropped 3; count of bases not matched to a gene: 15. The CDR3: CASSQEATSGGILFYNEQFF. CDR3 nucleotides: TGTGCCAGCAGCCAGGAAGCGACTAGCGGGGGCATACTTTTCTACAATGAGCAGTTCTTC.

This clonotype was observed many times. The gene calls are TRBV7-2 and TRBJ2-5; either TRBD1 or TRBD2 may fit D (5 bases each). Germline V lookup: CDR1 SGHTA, CDR2 FQGNSA. The V and J ends lost 0 bases and 2 bases respectively, with 7 bases between them. This CDR3 has 14 amino acids. CDR3 bases: TGTGCCAGCAGCTTAGCGGGACGTCAAGAGACCCAGTACTTC. This gives the protein CASSLAGRQETQYF.

The chain carries TRBV28 and TRBJ2-7; TRBD1 agrees at 10 bases. Germline values: CDR1 MDHEN, CDR2 SYDVKM. The CDR3 is made up of 14 amino acids. V gave up 1 base and J gave up 6 bases; unmatched junction bases: 3. CDR3 DNA sequence: TGTGCCAGCAGTTTATCTGGGACAGGGGTCGAGCAGTACTTC. Its protein product is CASSLSGTGVEQYF. The full variable domain, in which reference TRBV28 and TRBJ2-7 provide the parts outside the CDR3, is DVKVTQSSRYLVKRTGEKVFLECVQDMDHENMFWYRQDPGLGLRLIYFSYDVKMKEKGDIPEGYSVSREKKERFSLILESASTNQTSMYLCASSLSGTGVEQYFGPGTRLTVT.